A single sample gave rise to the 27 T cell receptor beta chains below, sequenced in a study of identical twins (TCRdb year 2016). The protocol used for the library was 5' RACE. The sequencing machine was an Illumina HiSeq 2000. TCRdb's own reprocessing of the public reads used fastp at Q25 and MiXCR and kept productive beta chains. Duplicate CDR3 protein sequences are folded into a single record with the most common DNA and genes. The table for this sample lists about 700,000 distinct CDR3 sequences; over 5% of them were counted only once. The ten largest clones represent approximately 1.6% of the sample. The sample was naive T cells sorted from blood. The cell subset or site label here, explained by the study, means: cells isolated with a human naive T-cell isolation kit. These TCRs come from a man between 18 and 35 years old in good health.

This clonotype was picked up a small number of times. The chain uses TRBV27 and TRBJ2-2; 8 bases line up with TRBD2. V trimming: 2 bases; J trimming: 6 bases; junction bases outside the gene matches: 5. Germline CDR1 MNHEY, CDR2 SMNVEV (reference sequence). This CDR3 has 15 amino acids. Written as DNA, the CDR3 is TGTGCCAGCAGTTTAGAGCGGGAGCGGGCCGGGGAGCTGTTTTTT. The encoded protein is CASSLERERAGELFF.

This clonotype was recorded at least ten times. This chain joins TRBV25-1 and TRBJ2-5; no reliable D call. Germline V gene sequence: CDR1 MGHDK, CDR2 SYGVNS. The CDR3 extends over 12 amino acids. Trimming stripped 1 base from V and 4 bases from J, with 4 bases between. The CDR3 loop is CASSELGETQYF. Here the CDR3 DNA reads TGTGCCAGCAGTGAATTAGGAGAGACCCAGTACTTC.

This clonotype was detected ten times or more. The CDR3: CAIRATDRRNQPQHF. CDR3 sequence (DNA): TGTGCCATCAGGGCAACAGACCGGCGCAATCAGCCCCAGCATTTT. The chain employs TRBV10-3 and TRBJ1-5; D not certain. V was cut by 6 bases and J by 2 bases, with 14 bases left in between. Per the germline V gene, CDR1 is ENHRY and CDR2 is SYGVKD. The CDR3 extends over 15 amino acids.

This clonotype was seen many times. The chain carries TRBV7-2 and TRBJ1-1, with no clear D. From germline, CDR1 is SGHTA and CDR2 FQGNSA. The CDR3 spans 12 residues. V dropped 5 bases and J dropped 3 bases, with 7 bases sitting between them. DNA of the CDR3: TGTGCCAGCAGCCCACGGTACACTGAAGCTTTCTTT. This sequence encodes CASSPRYTEAFF. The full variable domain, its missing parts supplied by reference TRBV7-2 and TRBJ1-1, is GAGVSQSPSNKVTEKGKDVELRCDPISGHTALYWYRQSLGQGLEFLIYFQGNSAPDKSGLPSDRFSAERTGGSVSTLTIQRTQQEDSAVYLCASSPRYTEAFFGQGTRLTVV.

The CDR3 DNA is TGTGCCAGCAGTTTATCTTCGACCGTTTACGAGCAGTACTTC. Translation gives CASSLSSTVYEQYF. The chain carries TRBV27 and TRBJ2-7, with unresolved D. CDR1 is MNHEY and CDR2 is SMNVEV in the germline V gene (reference sequence). Trimming left V 0 bases short and J 4 bases short, with 10 bases between. This CDR3 is built from 14 residues.

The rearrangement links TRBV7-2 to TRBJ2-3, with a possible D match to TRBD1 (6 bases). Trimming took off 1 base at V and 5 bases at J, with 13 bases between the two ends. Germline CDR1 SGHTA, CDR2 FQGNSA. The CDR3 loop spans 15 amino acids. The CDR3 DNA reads TGTGCCAGCAGCTTAGGGGACACTTACATAGATACGCAGTATTTT. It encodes CASSLGDTYIDTQYF.

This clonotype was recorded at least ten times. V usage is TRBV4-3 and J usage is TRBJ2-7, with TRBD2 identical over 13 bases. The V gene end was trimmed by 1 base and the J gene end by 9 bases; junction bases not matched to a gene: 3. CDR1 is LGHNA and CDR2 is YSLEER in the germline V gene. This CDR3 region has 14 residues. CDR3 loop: CASSQGTSGSGQYF. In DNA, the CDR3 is TGCGCCAGCAGCCAAGGGACTAGCGGGAGCGGGCAGTACTTC.

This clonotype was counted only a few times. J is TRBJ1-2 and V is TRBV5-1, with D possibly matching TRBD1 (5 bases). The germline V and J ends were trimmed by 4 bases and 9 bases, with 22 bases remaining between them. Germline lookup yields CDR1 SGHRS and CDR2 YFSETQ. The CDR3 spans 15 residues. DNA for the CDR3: TGCGCCAGCAGCGGGGGACGGCTAATCCAGGGAAGCTACACCTTC. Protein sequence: CASSGGRLIQGSYTF.

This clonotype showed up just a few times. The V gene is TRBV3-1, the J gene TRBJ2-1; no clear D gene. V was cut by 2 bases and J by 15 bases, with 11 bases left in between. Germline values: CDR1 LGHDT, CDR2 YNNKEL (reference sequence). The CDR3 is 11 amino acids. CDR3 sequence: CASSQIGPVFF. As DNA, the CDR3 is TGTGCCAGCAGCCAAATAGGACCTGTGTTCTTC.

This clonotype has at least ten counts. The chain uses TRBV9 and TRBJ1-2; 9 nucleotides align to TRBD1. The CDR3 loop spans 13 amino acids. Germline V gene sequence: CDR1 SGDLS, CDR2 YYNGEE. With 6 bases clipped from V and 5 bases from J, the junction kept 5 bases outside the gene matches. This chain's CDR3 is CASTVGQGYGYTF. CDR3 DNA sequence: TGTGCCAGCACCGTCGGACAGGGGTATGGCTACACCTTC.

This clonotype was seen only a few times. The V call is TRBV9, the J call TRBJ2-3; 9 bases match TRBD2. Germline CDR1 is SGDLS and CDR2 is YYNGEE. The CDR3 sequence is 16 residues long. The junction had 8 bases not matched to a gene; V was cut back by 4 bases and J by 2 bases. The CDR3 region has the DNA TGTGCCAGCAGCCCCGTGCCTAGCGGGATCACAGATACGCAGTATTTT. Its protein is CASSPVPSGITDTQYF.

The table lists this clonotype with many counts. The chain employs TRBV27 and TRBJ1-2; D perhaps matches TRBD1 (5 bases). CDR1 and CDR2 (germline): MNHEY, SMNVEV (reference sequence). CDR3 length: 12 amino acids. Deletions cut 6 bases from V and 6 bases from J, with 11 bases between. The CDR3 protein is CASRGTVNGYTF. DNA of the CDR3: TGTGCCAGCAGGGGGACTGTTAATGGCTACACCTTC.

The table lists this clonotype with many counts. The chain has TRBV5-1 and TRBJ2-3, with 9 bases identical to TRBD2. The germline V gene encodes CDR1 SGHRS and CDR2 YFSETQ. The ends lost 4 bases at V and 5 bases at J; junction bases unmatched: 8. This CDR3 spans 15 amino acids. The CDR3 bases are TGCGCCAGCAGCAGGGAGGATAGCGGGGGAGATACGCAGTATTTT. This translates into CASSREDSGGDTQYF. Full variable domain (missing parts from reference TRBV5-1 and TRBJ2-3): KAGVTQTPRYLIKTRGQQVTLSCSPISGHRSVSWYQQTPGQGLQFLFEYFSETQRNKGNFPGRFSGRQFSNSRSEMNVSTLELGDSALYLCASSREDSGGDTQYFGPGTRLTVL.

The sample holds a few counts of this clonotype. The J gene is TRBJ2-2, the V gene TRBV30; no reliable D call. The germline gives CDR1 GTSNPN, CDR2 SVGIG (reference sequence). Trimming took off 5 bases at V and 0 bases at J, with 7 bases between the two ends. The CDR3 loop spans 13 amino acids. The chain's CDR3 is CAWDGANTGELFF. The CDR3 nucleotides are TGTGCCTGGGACGGCGCGAACACCGGGGAGCTGTTTTTT.

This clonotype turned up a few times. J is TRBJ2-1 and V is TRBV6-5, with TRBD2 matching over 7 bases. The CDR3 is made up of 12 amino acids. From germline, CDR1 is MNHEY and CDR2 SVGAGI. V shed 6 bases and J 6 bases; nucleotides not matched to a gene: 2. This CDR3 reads CASRTSSNEQFF. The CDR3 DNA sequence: TGTGCCAGCAGGACTAGCAGCAATGAGCAGTTCTTC.

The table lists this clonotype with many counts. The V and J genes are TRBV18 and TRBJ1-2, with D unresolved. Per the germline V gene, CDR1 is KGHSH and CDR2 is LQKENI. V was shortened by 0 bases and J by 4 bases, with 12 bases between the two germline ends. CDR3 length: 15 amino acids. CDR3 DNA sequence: TGTGCCAGCTCACCACCGGAGGATCCGACCTATGGCTACACCTTC. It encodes CASSPPEDPTYGYTF.

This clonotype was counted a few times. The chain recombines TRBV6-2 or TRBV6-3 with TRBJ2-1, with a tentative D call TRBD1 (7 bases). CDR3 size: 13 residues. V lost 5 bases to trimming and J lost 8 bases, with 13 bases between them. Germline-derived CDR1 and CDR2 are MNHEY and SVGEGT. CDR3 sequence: CASSLQGGDEQFF. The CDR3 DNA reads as TGTGCCAGCAGTCTCCAGGGGGGAGATGAGCAGTTCTTC.

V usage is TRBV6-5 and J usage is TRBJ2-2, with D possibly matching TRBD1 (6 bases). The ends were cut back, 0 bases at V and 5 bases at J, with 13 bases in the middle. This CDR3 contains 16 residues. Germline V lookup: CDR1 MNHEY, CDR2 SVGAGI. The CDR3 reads CASSYSNLGATGELFF. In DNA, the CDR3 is TGTGCCAGCAGTTACTCGAATCTGGGGGCGACCGGGGAGCTGTTTTTT.

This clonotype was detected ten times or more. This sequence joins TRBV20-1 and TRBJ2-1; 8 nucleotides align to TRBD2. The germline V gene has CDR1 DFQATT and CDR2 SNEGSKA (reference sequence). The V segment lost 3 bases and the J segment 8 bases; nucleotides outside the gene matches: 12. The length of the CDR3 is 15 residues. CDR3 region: CSARGGTSGFDEQFF. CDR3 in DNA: TGCAGTGCTAGGGGAGGGACTAGTGGATTCGATGAGCAGTTCTTC.

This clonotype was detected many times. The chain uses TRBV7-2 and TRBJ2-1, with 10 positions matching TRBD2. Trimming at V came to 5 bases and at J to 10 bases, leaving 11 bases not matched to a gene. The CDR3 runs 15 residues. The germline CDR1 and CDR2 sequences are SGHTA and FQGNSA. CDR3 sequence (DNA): TGTGCCAGCAGCAGAGGACTAGCGGTTAACCGAGAGCAGTTCTTC. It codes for CASSRGLAVNREQFF.

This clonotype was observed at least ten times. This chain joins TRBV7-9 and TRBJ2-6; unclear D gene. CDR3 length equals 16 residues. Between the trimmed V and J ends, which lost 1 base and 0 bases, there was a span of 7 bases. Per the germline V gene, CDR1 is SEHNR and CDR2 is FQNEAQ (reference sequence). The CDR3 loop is CASSLGSPSGANVLTF. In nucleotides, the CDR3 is TGTGCCAGCAGCTTAGGCAGTCCCTCTGGGGCCAACGTCCTGACTTTC. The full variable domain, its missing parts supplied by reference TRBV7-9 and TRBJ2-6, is DTGVSQNPRHKITKRGQNVTFRCDPISEHNRLYWYRQTLGQGPEFLTYFQNEAQLEKSRLLSDRFSAERPKGSFSTLEIQRTEQGDSAMYLCASSLGSPSGANVLTFGAGSRLTVL.

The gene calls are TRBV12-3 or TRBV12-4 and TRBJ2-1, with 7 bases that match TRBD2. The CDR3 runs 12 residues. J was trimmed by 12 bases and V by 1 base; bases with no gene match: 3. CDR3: CASSLDGRVQFF. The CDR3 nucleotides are TGTGCCAGCAGTTTAGATGGGAGGGTGCAGTTCTTC.

The CDR3 reads CASSLIQQETQYF. The CDR3 coding sequence is TGTGCCAGCAGCTTAATCCAGCAAGAGACCCAGTACTTC. The chain has TRBV11-2 and TRBJ2-5; no definite D call. The germline V gene encodes CDR1 SGHAT and CDR2 FQNNGV. The CDR3 consists of 13 residues. Trimming took 2 bases from V and 2 from J, leaving 6 bases between them.

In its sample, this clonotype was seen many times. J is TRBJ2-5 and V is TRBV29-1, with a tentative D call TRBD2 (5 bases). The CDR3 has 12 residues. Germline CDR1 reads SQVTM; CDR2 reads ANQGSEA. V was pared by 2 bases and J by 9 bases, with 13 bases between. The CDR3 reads CSVELSPRAQYF. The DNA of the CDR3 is TGCAGCGTTGAACTCAGTCCGCGGGCCCAGTACTTC.

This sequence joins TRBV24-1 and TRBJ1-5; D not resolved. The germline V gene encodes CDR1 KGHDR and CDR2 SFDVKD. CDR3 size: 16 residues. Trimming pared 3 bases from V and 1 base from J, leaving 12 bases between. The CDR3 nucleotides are TGTGCCACCAGTGATGAGGTTCTTGGGAGCAATCAGCCCCAGCATTTT. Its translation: CATSDEVLGSNQPQHF.

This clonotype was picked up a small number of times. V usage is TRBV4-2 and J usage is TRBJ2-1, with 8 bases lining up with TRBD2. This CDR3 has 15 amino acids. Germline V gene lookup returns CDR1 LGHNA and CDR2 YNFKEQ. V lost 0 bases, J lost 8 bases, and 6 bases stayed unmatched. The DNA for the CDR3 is TGTGCCAGCAGCCAAGAGGCGGGAGGTATCTATGAGCAGTTCTTC. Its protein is CASSQEAGGIYEQFF.

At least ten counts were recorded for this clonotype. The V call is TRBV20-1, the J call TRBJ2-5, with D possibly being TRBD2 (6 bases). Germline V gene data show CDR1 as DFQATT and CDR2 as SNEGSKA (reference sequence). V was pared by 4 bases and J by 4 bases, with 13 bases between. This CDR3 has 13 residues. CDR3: CSAKRGGTETQYF. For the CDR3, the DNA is TGCAGTGCTAAAAGGGGAGGAACAGAGACCCAGTACTTC.